Below are 24 T cell receptor beta chains sequenced from a single sample in a study of T-cell memory formation after mild COVID-19. MiXCR was run by TCRdb on the 5' RACE reads, yielding one entry per CDR3 protein. The table includes roughly 400,000 distinct CDR3 sequences, about 17% detected once. What was sequenced was PBMCs or a T cell subset sorted from them (not recorded which). The origin of the receptors is a man aged 18 to 35 who had mild COVID-19 (a few samples of this study predate the infection). Cell type and time point are not known.

This chain uses TRBV6-1 with TRBJ1-5, with 9 bases that match TRBD1. J lost 7 bases, V lost 4 bases, and 8 bases had no gene match. In germline, CDR1 is MNHNS, CDR2 SASEGT. The CDR3 sequence is 15 residues long. CDR3 protein: CASSGRDRVYQPQHF. CDR3 sequence (DNA): TGTGCCAGCAGTGGCCGGGACAGGGTTTACCAGCCCCAGCATTTT.

The genes are TRBV6-6 and TRBJ2-7; no firm D call. V shed 0 bases and J shed 9 bases, with 15 bases lying between them. The CDR3 runs 14 residues. Germline V gene sequence: CDR1 MNHNY, CDR2 SVGAGI (reference sequence). CDR3 in DNA: TGTGCCAGCAGTTACTCGCCCGCCTTGGGTGGGCAGTACGTC. Amino acids: CASSYSPALGGQYV.

This sequence joins TRBV14 and TRBJ2-7, with 11 bases fitting TRBD1. CDR1 and CDR2 from the germline V gene are SGHDN and FVKESK. Germline trimming cut 1 base from V and 4 bases from J; bases unmatched to any gene: 3. The CDR3 extends over 15 amino acids. Here the CDR3 reads CASSQADRGQYEQYF. Here the CDR3 DNA reads TGTGCCAGCAGCCAAGCGGACAGGGGGCAGTACGAGCAGTACTTC.

The CDR3 sequence: CASSFDSGGLRGTDTQYF. The CDR3 bases are TGTGCCAGCAGCTTTGATAGCGGGGGGTTGAGGGGCACAGATACGCAGTATTTT. This chain joins TRBV7-3 and TRBJ2-3, with 10 bases that match TRBD2. Unmatched junction bases numbered 10, after V lost 3 bases and J lost 1 base. This CDR3 comprises 18 residues. Looked up from germline, CDR1 is SGHTA and CDR2 is FQGTGA.

This clonotype was picked up many times. The chain recombines TRBV12-3 or TRBV12-4 with TRBJ2-3; D gene ambiguous. The CDR3 spans 15 residues. V lost 8 bases and J 3 bases, leaving 18 bases between the germline ends. CDR3 amino acids: CASGRVFGPTDTQYF. The CDR3 DNA follows: TGTGCCAGCGGACGGGTCTTTGGGCCTACAGATACGCAGTATTTT.

This clonotype was counted only a few times. This rearrangement joins TRBV6-1 to TRBJ1-5, with 8 bases identical to TRBD1. Germline V gene sequence: CDR1 MNHNS, CDR2 SASEGT. The CDR3 contains 15 residues. V trimming: 4 bases; J trimming: 5 bases; junction bases outside the gene matches: 7. The CDR3: CASSVDRAGDQPQHF. The CDR3 DNA reads as TGTGCCAGCAGTGTGGACAGGGCGGGGGATCAGCCCCAGCATTTT.

This clonotype appeared many times. The chain links TRBV5-4 to TRBJ2-7; no definite D call. V was shortened by 4 bases and J by 1 base, with 12 bases between the two germline ends. Germline V gene data show CDR1 as SGHNT and CDR2 as YYREEE (reference sequence). The CDR3 is 14 amino acids. The CDR3, as DNA: TGTGCCAGCAGCCTCCGGACGGGTTCCTACGAGCAGTACTTC. Translated, it gives CASSLRTGSYEQYF.

The chain carries TRBV6-6 and TRBJ1-1, with TRBD1 matching over 9 bases. The CDR3 is 16 residues long. Germline values: CDR1 MNHNY, CDR2 SVGAGI (reference sequence). V lost 10 bases and J lost 6; bases outside the gene matches: 18. CDR3: CAIGGTGSKARAEAFF. CDR3 coding DNA: TGTGCCATCGGGGGGACAGGGTCGAAGGCTCGCGCTGAAGCTTTCTTT.

The chain couples TRBV11-2 to TRBJ2-3; D unclear. CDR1 is SGHAT and CDR2 is FQNNGV in the germline V gene. The V gene lost 5 bases and the J gene lost 6 bases, with 15 bases spanning the gap. The CDR3 spans 14 residues. The CDR3 loop is CASSLPVGVDTQYF. The CDR3 DNA sequence: TGTGCCAGCAGCCTCCCAGTCGGAGTTGATACGCAGTATTTT.

The chain links TRBV7-2 to TRBJ2-1; possible D gene TRBD2, 5 bases. The CDR3 is 12 amino acids. The germline V gene has CDR1 SGHTA and CDR2 FQGNSA. With 4 bases removed from V and 9 bases from J, the gap between germline ends came to 10 bases. CDR3 sequence reads: CASSSRVFEQFF. The CDR3 bases are TGTGCCAGCAGCTCGAGGGTGTTTGAGCAGTTCTTC. The full variable domain, its missing parts supplied by reference TRBV7-2 and TRBJ2-1, is GAGVSQSPSNKVTEKGKDVELRCDPISGHTALYWYRQSLGQGLEFLIYFQGNSAPDKSGLPSDRFSAERTGGSVSTLTIQRTQQEDSAVYLCASSSRVFEQFFGPGTRLTVL.

This clonotype was found a few times. The rearrangement links TRBV7-9 to TRBJ1-6; D call uncertain. Trimming stripped 0 bases from V and 7 bases from J, with 7 bases between. CDR3 size: 14 residues. Looked up from germline, CDR1 is SEHNR and CDR2 is FQNEAQ (reference sequence). The CDR3 region is CASSLARWNSPLHF. The DNA for the CDR3 is TGTGCCAGCAGCTTAGCAAGGTGGAATTCACCCCTCCACTTT.

Concerning this clonotype itself: A much larger clone differs by one base, so this may be a read error. Here the CDR3 DNA reads TGCAGTGCTAGAGATCAACTGGGGTTCACAGATACGCAGTATTTT. Protein sequence: CSARDQLGFTDTQYF. The V and J genes are TRBV20-1 and TRBJ2-3; no definite D call. This CDR3 is 15 amino acids long. Trimming removed 0 bases at V and 2 bases at J, with 12 bases between. Per germline, CDR1 DFQATT and CDR2 SNEGSKA (reference sequence).

J is TRBJ2-7 and V is TRBV6-1, with D unresolved. CDR1 and CDR2 (germline): MNHNS, SASEGT. The length of the CDR3 is 15 residues. The ends were cut back, 4 bases at V and 3 bases at J, with 16 bases in the middle. The CDR3 reads CASSGRRAQHYEQYF. CDR3 bases: TGTGCCAGCAGTGGACGTCGAGCGCAACACTACGAGCAGTACTTC.

A few counts support this clonotype. The chain combines TRBV4-2 with TRBJ1-5; 7 positions agree with TRBD1. Germline V gives CDR1 LGHNA, CDR2 YNFKEQ. With V trimmed by 3 bases and J by 5 bases, 7 bases remained unmatched. This CDR3 comprises 15 residues. The CDR3 coding sequence is TGTGCCAGCAGCCAGGAAACAGGGGCTTATCAGCCCCAGCATTTT. Its protein product is CASSQETGAYQPQHF.

V and J are TRBV29-1 and TRBJ2-1; 8 nucleotides align to TRBD1. Germline trimming cut 7 bases from V and 0 bases from J; bases unmatched to any gene: 5. In germline, CDR1 is SQVTM, CDR2 ANQGSEA. The CDR3 is 14 residues long. This chain's CDR3 is CSALTGGSYNEQFF. The CDR3 bases are TGCAGCGCCCTAACAGGGGGCTCCTACAATGAGCAGTTCTTC.

V usage is TRBV20-1 and J usage is TRBJ2-7, with 8 bases aligning to TRBD1. Germline V gene data show CDR1 as DFQATT and CDR2 as SNEGSKA (reference sequence). The CDR3 is 15 amino acids. J was trimmed by 2 bases and V by 3 bases; bases with no gene match: 9. Written as DNA, the CDR3 is TGCAGTGCTAGCTCCCCGGGACAGGCAACCTACGAGCAGTACTTC. It codes for CSASSPGQATYEQYF.

The gene calls are TRBV4-1 and TRBJ2-3; D possibly uses TRBD1 or TRBD2 (5 bases each). The CDR3 loop spans 14 amino acids. Per the germline V gene, CDR1 is MGHRA and CDR2 is YSYEKL. The V and J ends lost 7 bases and 0 bases respectively, with 11 bases between them. CDR3 sequence reads: CASKMGVSTDTQYF. DNA for the CDR3: TGCGCCAGCAAGATGGGGGTTAGCACAGATACGCAGTATTTT.

This clonotype was detected many times. CDR3 residues: CASSPTGQGTTDTQYF. For the CDR3, the DNA is TGTGCCAGCAGCCCCACCGGACAGGGGACCACAGATACGCAGTATTTT. V and J are TRBV7-8 and TRBJ2-3; 9 nucleotides align to TRBD1. Looked up from germline, CDR1 is SGHVS and CDR2 is FQNEAQ. The ends lost 5 bases at V and 2 bases at J; junction bases unmatched: 8. The CDR3 totals 16 residues.

This clonotype was detected a few times. This chain connects TRBV10-2 to TRBJ2-2; D not resolved. Looked up from germline, CDR1 is WSHSY and CDR2 is SAAADI. V lost 4 bases, J lost 6 bases, and 12 bases lay in between. The CDR3 extends over 14 amino acids. The CDR3 sequence: CASSARRSAGELFF. CDR3 bases: TGCGCCAGCAGTGCGAGGAGAAGCGCCGGGGAGCTGTTTTTT.

The rearrangement links TRBV21-1 to TRBJ1-5. TRBV21-1 is described as a pseudogene. The CDR3 is made up of 11 amino acids. The CDR3 here is CASPRLGTQHF. Written as DNA, the CDR3 is TGTGCCAGCCCAAGGCTAGGGACCCAGCATTTT.

The table lists this clonotype with a few counts. This sequence joins TRBV6-6 and TRBJ1-3; D call uncertain. V was shortened by 3 bases and J by 9 bases, with 15 bases between the two germline ends. The CDR3 consists of 14 residues. Germline lookup yields CDR1 MNHNY and CDR2 SVGAGI (reference sequence). The CDR3 region is CASSYGEGVGTIYF. Here the CDR3 DNA reads TGTGCCAGCAGTTATGGAGAAGGCGTTGGCACCATATATTTT.

Many counts were recorded for this clonotype. V gene TRBV18 combines with J gene TRBJ2-7; D is uncertain. Trimming cost V 0 bases and J 1 base, with 13 bases left between them. This CDR3 has 16 residues. Germline V gene sequence: CDR1 KGHSH, CDR2 LQKENI. Written as DNA, the CDR3 is TGTGCCAGCTCACCACCCGGGCACGCAGGATCCTACGAGCAGTACTTC. Protein product: CASSPPGHAGSYEQYF.

This clonotype was seen a few times. J is TRBJ2-7 and V is TRBV28, with D maybe TRBD1 (6 bases). The length of the CDR3 is 14 residues. Looked up from germline, CDR1 is MDHEN and CDR2 is SYDVKM. The CDR3 is CASSSTRGSFEQYV. CDR3 coding DNA: TGTGCCAGCAGCTCGACAAGGGGGTCCTTCGAGCAGTACGTC.

The chain employs TRBV15 and TRBJ2-5, with D perhaps TRBD1 (5 bases). V was trimmed by 5 bases and J by 9 bases, leaving 19 bases between them. The CDR3 is 14 residues long. In germline, CDR1 is LNHNV, CDR2 YYDKDF (reference sequence). Written as DNA, the CDR3 is TGTGCCACCAGCGGATACAAAGGGGCAGGGCCCCAGTACTTC. Translation gives CATSGYKGAGPQYF. Filled out from reference TRBV15 and TRBJ2-5, the complete variable domain reads DAMVIQNPRYQVTQFGKPVTLSCSQTLNHNVMYWYQQKSSQAPKLLFHYYDKDFNNEADTPDNFQSRRPNTSFCFLDIRSPGLGDTAMYLCATSGYKGAGPQYFGPGTRLLVL.